The T cell receptor (beta chain) under discussion was sequenced for a study of CD8 T cells in ankylosing spondylitis. Study-level findings and limits: Within ankylosing spondylitis blood, a TCR beta motif made up of seven or eight highly homologous variants appeared to be characteristic. Past studies reported some motif variants in reactive arthritis synovial fluid and blood.

This clonotype was observed a few times. Antigen specificity is unknown. TCRdb recomputed calls from the 5' RACE reads with MiXCR, one row per CDR3 protein. The sample lists a few hundred thousand distinct CDR3 sequences; 18% were seen once. The germline CDR1 and CDR2 sequences are MNHEY and SVGAGI. With 2 bases removed from V and 4 bases from J, the gap between germline ends came to 11 bases. The CDR3 contains 14 residues. This clonotype originated in a male donor with ankylosing spondylitis. J is TRBJ1-1 and V is TRBV6-5, with D perhaps matching TRBD1 (5 bases). The sample comprised blood, either unsorted or a sorted T cell fraction (not recorded which). The CDR3 reads CASSYRGFSTEAFF. The CDR3 bases are TGTGCCAGCAGTTACAGGGGATTCAGCACTGAAGCTTTCTTT.